The 24 T cell receptor beta chains below all came from one sample that was sequenced in a study of identical twins. One entry per CDR3 protein, called by TCRdb with MiXCR from the 5' RACE reads. This repertoire shows fewer than 550,000 distinct CDR3 sequences, over 12% found once; its top ten account for 0.44%. A further study also used this sample, focusing on yellow fever vaccine responses in identical twins.

Sequencing was performed on CD4+ T cells sorted from blood. The receptors shown here come from a woman aged 18-29 years in good health.

This clonotype was detected only a few times. The chain combines TRBV15 with TRBJ2-7, with a possible D match to TRBD2 (5 bases). CDR1 is LNHNV, CDR2 YYDKDF, per germline (reference sequence). This CDR3 region has 14 residues. With 8 bases removed from V and 6 bases from J, the gap between germline ends came to 20 bases. The CDR3 DNA follows: TGTGCCACCCGGCCTTCTAGGCTAGCCTCCGAGCAGTACTTC. Amino acid sequence: CATRPSRLASEQYF.

J is TRBJ2-7 and V is TRBV12-3 or TRBV12-4; a possible D gene is TRBD2 (6 bases). The CDR3 is 13 amino acids. The ends were cut back, 1 base at V and 4 bases at J, with 8 bases in the middle. As DNA, the CDR3 is TGTGCCAGCAGTTTAGGAGGGAGGTACGAGCAGTACTTC. It yields the protein CASSLGGRYEQYF.

This clonotype was counted a few times. The rearrangement links TRBV10-3 to TRBJ1-5, with 9 nucleotides matching TRBD1. The germline CDR1 and CDR2 sequences are ENHRY and SYGVKD. The CDR3 has 13 amino acids. The V gene end was trimmed by 8 bases and the J gene end by 5 bases; junction bases not matched to a gene: 4. CDR3 DNA: TGTGCCATCGGGAGGACAGGGGATCAGCCCCAGCATTTT. Translated: CAIGRTGDQPQHF.

The chain links TRBV10-3 to TRBJ2-7, with D tentatively TRBD1 or TRBD2 (6 bases each). Trimming removed 7 bases at V and 6 bases at J, with 16 bases between. Germline assignment: CDR1 ENHRY and CDR2 SYGVKD. The CDR3 extends over 13 amino acids. The CDR3 region is CAITGAAESEQYF. As DNA, the CDR3 is TGTGCCATCACGGGGGCGGCAGAGTCCGAGCAGTACTTC.

This clonotype turned up a few times. This chain links TRBV27 with TRBJ2-1; TRBD1 matches 8 bases. Germline V lookup: CDR1 MNHEY, CDR2 SMNVEV (reference sequence). The J segment lost 5 bases and the V segment lost 2 bases, leaving 8 bases of the junction unmatched. The CDR3 loop spans 16 amino acids. As DNA, the CDR3 is TGTGCCAGCAGTTTACCCGCCGGACAGGGCGACAATGAGCAGTTCTTC. Protein sequence: CASSLPAGQGDNEQFF.

V gene TRBV20-1 combines with J gene TRBJ1-5; 7 bases are a match to TRBD1. The germline V gene has CDR1 DFQATT and CDR2 SNEGSKA (reference sequence). The CDR3 consists of 15 residues. J lost 6 bases, V lost 5 bases, and 13 bases had no gene match. The CDR3 bases are TGCAGTGCTCACGCCGGGACAGTAGGCGCTCAGCCCCAGCATTTT. Protein: CSAHAGTVGAQPQHF.

The chain uses TRBV7-9 and TRBJ1-1; perhaps TRBD1 as D (5 bases). Trimming stripped 5 bases from V and 5 bases from J, with 24 bases between. The CDR3 has 17 residues. Germline loops: CDR1 SEHNR, CDR2 FQNEAQ (reference sequence). The CDR3 coding sequence is TGTGCCAGCAGCCAGATTGACGTGATGCAGGGCAAGACTGAAGCTTTCTTT. Protein sequence: CASSQIDVMQGKTEAFF.

The chain couples TRBV11-2 to TRBJ2-7; no reliable D call. CDR1 SGHAT and CDR2 FQNNGV come from the germline V gene. The CDR3 consists of 14 residues. CDR3 in DNA: TGTGCCAGCAGCTTAGTCGGAGACTCCTACGAGCAGTACGTG. It translates to CASSLVGDSYEQYV.

This rearrangement joins TRBV5-6 to TRBJ2-1, with a weak D call TRBD2 (7 bases). The CDR3 has 15 amino acids. Germline V gives CDR1 SGHDT, CDR2 YYEEEE. V lost 0 bases and J 8 bases, leaving 15 bases between the germline ends. CDR3 DNA: TGTGCCAGCAGCTTGGCCAAGTGGGGGGGCGATGAGCAGTTCTTC. It encodes CASSLAKWGGDEQFF.

The table lists this clonotype with a few counts. The rearrangement links TRBV12-3 or TRBV12-4 to TRBJ1-1; D is undetermined. This CDR3 has 15 amino acids. The germline V and J ends were trimmed by 5 bases and 5 bases, with 18 bases remaining between them. The DNA of the CDR3 is TGTGCCAGCAGTCCGCTACTCCCCTTTGGGACTGAAGCTTTCTTT. It specifies CASSPLLPFGTEAFF.

Many counts were recorded for this clonotype. V usage is TRBV20-1 and J usage is TRBJ2-5; no clear D. The CDR3 loop spans 10 amino acids. Per germline, CDR1 DFQATT and CDR2 SNEGSKA (reference sequence). With 4 bases removed from V and 5 bases from J, the gap between germline ends came to 5 bases. In nucleotides, the CDR3 is TGCAGTGCTACTCGGGAGACCCAGTACTTC. Protein: CSATRETQYF.

In this sample, this clonotype turned up a few times. One end of the junction is discordant with germline, which a read error may explain. The rearrangement uses TRBV4-2 and TRBJ2-3; 7 bases are shared with TRBD2. This CDR3 is 18 amino acids long. The germline V gene encodes CDR1 LGHNA and CDR2 YNFKEQ. The DNA of the CDR3 is TGTGCCAGCAGCGAAGACCGGCGGGGGACCTATAGCACAGATACGCAGTATTTT. It codes for CASSEDRRGTYSTDTQYF.

This clonotype showed up many times. The gene calls are TRBV12-3 or TRBV12-4 and TRBJ2-6; 7 bases match TRBD1. After removal of 6 bases from V and 4 bases from J, the junction contained 9 bases not matched to a gene. The CDR3 extends over 16 amino acids. The CDR3 DNA sequence: TGTGCCAGCAGGCCTCTGACAGGGTCCGGGGCCAACGTCCTGACTTTC. Translation: CASRPLTGSGANVLTF.

This clonotype has a handful of counts. The chain is built from TRBV4-1 and TRBJ2-1, with D possibly matching TRBD2 (6 bases). The CDR3 spans 14 residues. Germline lookup yields CDR1 MGHRA and CDR2 YSYEKL. Deletions cut 7 bases from V and 4 bases from J, with 14 bases between. The CDR3 coding sequence is TGCGCCAGCACCCGACTAGAATCTTACAATGAGCAGTTCTTC. Protein product: CASTRLESYNEQFF.

The V gene is TRBV6-8, the J gene TRBJ2-1; D not certain. Germline loops: CDR1 MNHGY, CDR2 SAAAGT. This CDR3 has 14 residues. Trimming shortened V by 4 bases and J by 2 bases, and 9 bases separated the two germline ends. CDR3 bases: TGTGCCAGCAGTTCTGACACCACCTACAATGAGCAGTTCTTC. Its protein is CASSSDTTYNEQFF.

The chain carries TRBV29-1 and TRBJ2-1; 12 positions agree with TRBD2. The CDR3 contains 15 residues. Germline CDR1 and CDR2: SQVTM and ANQGSEA. The trim removed 6 bases at V and 7 bases at J, leaving 10 bases unmatched. The CDR3 reads CSVIHTSGRLNEQFF. The DNA for the CDR3 is TGCAGCGTAATACACACTAGCGGGAGGTTGAATGAGCAGTTCTTC.

This sequence joins TRBV7-8 and TRBJ2-1, with 7 bases aligning to TRBD2. Losses at the gene ends were 5 bases for V and 3 bases for J; bases not matched to a gene: 7. The germline V gene has CDR1 SGHVS and CDR2 FQNEAQ. The CDR3 has 15 amino acids. The chain's CDR3 is CASSPWAGDYNEQFF. DNA of the CDR3: TGTGCCAGCAGCCCGTGGGCGGGAGACTACAATGAGCAGTTCTTC.

The chain is built from TRBV3-1 and TRBJ2-1; 9 bases line up with TRBD2. Germline CDR1 LGHDT, CDR2 YNNKEL (reference sequence). The CDR3 has 15 residues. Trimming removed 2 bases from V and 5 bases from J; junction bases left unmatched: 4. In DNA form, the CDR3 reads TGTGCCAGCAGCCAACCTAGCGGGAACCACAATGAGCAGTTCTTC. It encodes CASSQPSGNHNEQFF.

This clonotype was counted only a few times. The CDR3 protein is CASSQQQGTEQYF. CDR3 nucleotide sequence: TGTGCCAGCAGCCAGCAACAGGGGACCGAGCAGTACTTC. This rearrangement joins TRBV7-2 to TRBJ2-7; the match to TRBD1 covers 7 bases. V lost 5 bases and J lost 6; bases outside the gene matches: 7. Germline lookup yields CDR1 SGHTA and CDR2 FQGNSA. The length of the CDR3 is 13 residues.

The sample holds a few counts of this clonotype. The V call is TRBV12-3 or TRBV12-4, the J call TRBJ2-1, with D unclear. V gave up 5 bases and J gave up 0 bases, with 8 bases separating them. This CDR3 is built from 14 residues. CDR3 sequence (DNA): TGTGCCAGCAGTCGGGCTAGCTCCTACAATGAGCAGTTCTTC. It codes for CASSRASSYNEQFF.

This clonotype has a handful of counts. The chain joins TRBV6-5 to TRBJ2-1; D uncertain. Trimming pared 2 bases from V and 9 bases from J, leaving 14 bases between. Germline CDR1 MNHEY, CDR2 SVGAGI. CDR3 size: 14 residues. The CDR3 bases are TGTGCCAGCAGTTACGGCTGGTTTCTGGGTGAGCAGTTCTTC. It specifies CASSYGWFLGEQFF.

This chain joins TRBV5-1 and TRBJ2-2; 9 positions agree with TRBD1. V lost 0 bases to trimming and J lost 5 bases; unmatched junction nucleotides: 2. The CDR3 extends over 15 amino acids. Per the germline V gene, CDR1 is SGHRS and CDR2 is YFSETQ. CDR3 DNA: TGCGCCAGCAGCTTGGGGGGGACAGGGACCGGGGAGCTGTTTTTT. Translated, it gives CASSLGGTGTGELFF.

This clonotype has just a few counts. Here the CDR3 reads CASSSDREYAGELFF. CDR3 in DNA: TGTGCCAGCAGCTCGGACAGGGAGTATGCCGGGGAGCTGTTTTTT. This sequence joins TRBV7-9 and TRBJ2-2; TRBD1 matches at 8 bases. CDR1 is SEHNR, CDR2 FQNEAQ, per germline (reference sequence). The CDR3 contains 15 residues. J gave up 6 bases and V 4 bases, and 7 bases lay outside the gene matches.

V and J are TRBV3-1 and TRBJ1-4; D ambiguous. This CDR3 spans 14 amino acids. Germline V lookup: CDR1 LGHDT, CDR2 YNNKEL (reference sequence). Trimming left V 3 bases short and J 4 bases short, with 9 bases between. In nucleotides, the CDR3 is TGTGCCAGCAGCCACCGAGGGATTAATGAAAAACTGTTTTTT. Its translation: CASSHRGINEKLFF.